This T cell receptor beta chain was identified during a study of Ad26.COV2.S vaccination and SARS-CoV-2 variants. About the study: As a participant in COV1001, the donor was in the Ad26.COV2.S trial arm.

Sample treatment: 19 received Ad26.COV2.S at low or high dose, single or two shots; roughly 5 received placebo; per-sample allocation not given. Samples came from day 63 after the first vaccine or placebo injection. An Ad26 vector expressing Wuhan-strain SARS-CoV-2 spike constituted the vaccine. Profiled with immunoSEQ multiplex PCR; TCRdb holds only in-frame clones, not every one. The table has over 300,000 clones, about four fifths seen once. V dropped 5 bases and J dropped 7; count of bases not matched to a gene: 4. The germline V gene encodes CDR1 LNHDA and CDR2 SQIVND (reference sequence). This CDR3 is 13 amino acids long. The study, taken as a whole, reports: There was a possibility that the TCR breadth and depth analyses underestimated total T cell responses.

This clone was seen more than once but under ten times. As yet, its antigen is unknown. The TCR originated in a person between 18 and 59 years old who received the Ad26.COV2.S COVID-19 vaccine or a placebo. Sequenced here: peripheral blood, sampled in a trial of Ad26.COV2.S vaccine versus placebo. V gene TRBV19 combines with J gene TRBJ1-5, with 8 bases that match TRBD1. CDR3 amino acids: CASSQGATQPQHF. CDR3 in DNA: TGTGCCAGTAGTCAGGGGGCGACGCAGCCCCAGCATTTT.